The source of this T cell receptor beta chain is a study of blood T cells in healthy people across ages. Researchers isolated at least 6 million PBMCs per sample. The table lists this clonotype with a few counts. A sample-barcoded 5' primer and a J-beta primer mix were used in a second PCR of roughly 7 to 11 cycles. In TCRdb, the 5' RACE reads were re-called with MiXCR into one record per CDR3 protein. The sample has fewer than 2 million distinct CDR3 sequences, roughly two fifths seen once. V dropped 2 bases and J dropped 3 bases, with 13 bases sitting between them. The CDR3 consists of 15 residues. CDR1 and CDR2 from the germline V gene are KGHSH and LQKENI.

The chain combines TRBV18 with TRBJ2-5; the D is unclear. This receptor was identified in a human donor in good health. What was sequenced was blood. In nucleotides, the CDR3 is TGTGCCAGCTCACCAAGTTTAACAGCTGAAGAGACCCAGTACTTC. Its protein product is CASSPSLTAEETQYF. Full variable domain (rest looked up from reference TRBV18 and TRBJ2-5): NAGVMQNPRHLVRRRGQEARLRCSPMKGHSHVYWYRQLPEEGLKFMVYLQKENIIDESGMPKERFSAEFPKEGPSILRIQQVVRGDSAAYFCASSPSLTAEETQYFGPGTRLLVL.